The subject of this entry is one T cell receptor beta chain. Original analysis: Quantification of nucleated cells was approximated via reference gene primer amplification. Clones were sequenced by immunoSEQ multiplex PCR, and TCRdb holds only the in-frame ones, with some missing. V and J calls and clone size follow that table, whereas D and trimming were derived from the DNA. The sample has roughly 320,000 clones, 85% to 90% seen once. The data stem from a study of blood T cell repertoires in COVID-19. Seattle-derived patients entered the study during active infection and were followed longitudinally. V lost 3 bases and J 5 bases, leaving 9 bases between the germline ends. The CDR3 sequence is 13 residues long. Germline assignment: CDR1 KGHDR and CDR2 SFDVKD.

Sequencing used peripheral blood. The TCR sequence derives from a woman between 45 and 60 years old with COVID-19, enrolled during active disease. The chain recombines TRBV24-1 with TRBJ2-5; D is unresolved. CDR3 nucleotide sequence: TGTGCCACCAGTGATGGGCATTGGGAGACCCAGTACTTC. Its translation is CATSDGHWETQYF.